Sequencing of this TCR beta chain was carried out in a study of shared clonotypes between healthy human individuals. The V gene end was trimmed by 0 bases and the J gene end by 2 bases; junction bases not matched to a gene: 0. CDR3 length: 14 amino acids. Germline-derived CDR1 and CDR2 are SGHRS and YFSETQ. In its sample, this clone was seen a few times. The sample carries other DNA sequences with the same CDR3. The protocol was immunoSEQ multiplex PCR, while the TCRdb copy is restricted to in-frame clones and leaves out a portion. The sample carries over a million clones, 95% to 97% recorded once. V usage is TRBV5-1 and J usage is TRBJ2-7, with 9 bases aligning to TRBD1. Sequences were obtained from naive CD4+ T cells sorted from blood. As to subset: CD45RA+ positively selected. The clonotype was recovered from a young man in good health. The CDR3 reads CASSLGQGAYEQYF. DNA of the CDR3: TGCGCCAGCAGCTTGGGACAGGGGGCCTACGAGCAGTACTTC. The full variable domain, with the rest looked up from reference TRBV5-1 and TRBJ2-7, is KAGVTQTPRYLIKTRGQQVTLSCSPISGHRSVSWYQQTPGQGLQFLFEYFSETQRNKGNFPGRFSGRQFSNSRSEMNVSTLELGDSALYLCASSLGQGAYEQYFGPGTRLTVT.